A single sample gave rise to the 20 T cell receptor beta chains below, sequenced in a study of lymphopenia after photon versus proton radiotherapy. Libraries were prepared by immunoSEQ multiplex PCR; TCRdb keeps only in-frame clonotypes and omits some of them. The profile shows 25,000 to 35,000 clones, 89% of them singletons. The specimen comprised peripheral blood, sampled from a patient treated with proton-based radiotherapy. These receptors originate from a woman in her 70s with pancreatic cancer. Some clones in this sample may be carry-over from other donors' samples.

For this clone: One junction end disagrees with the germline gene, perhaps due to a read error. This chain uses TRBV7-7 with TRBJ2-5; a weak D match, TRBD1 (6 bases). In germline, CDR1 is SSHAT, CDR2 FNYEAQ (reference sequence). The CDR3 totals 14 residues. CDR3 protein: CASSAPGQQETQYF. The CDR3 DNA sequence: TGTGCTAGCAGCGCACCGGGACAACAAGAGACCCAGTACTTC. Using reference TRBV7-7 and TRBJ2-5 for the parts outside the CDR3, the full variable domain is GAGVSQSPRYKVTKRGQDVTLRCDPISSHATLYWYQQALGQGPEFLTYFNYEAQPDKSGLPSDRFSAERPEGSISTLTIQRTEQRDSAMYRCASSAPGQQETQYFGPGTRLLVL.

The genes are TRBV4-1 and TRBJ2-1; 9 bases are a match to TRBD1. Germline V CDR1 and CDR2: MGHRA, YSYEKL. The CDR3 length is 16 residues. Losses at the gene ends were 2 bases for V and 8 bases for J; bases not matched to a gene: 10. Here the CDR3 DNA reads TGCGCCAGCAGCCAAAGGGTTTCGGGACAGGGTTATGAGCAGTTCTTC. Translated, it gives CASSQRVSGQGYEQFF.

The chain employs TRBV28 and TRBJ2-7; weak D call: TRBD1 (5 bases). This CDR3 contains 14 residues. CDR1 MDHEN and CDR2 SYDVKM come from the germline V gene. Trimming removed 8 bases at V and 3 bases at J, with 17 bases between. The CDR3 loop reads CASSDSGSNYEQYF. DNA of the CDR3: TGTGCCAGCTCCGACTCAGGGTCCAACTACGAGCAGTACTTC.

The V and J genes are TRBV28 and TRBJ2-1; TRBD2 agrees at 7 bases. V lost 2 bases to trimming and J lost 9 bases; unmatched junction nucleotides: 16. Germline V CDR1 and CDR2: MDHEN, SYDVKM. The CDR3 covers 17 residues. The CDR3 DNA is TGTGCCAGCAGTTTACTTGGGCAGGGCCTAGGCGGGGGTGAGCAGTTCTTC. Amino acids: CASSLLGQGLGGGEQFF.

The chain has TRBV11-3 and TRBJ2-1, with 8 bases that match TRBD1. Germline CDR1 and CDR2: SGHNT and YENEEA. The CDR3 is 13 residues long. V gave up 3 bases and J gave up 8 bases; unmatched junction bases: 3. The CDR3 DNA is TGTGCCAGCAGCTTCCAGGGGGCCTATGAGCAGTTCTTC. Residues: CASSFQGAYEQFF.

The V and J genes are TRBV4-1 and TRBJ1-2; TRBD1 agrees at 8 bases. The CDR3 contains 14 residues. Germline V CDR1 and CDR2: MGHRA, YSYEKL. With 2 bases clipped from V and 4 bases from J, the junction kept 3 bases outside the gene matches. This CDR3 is CASSQQGASYGYTF. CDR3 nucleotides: TGCGCCAGCAGCCAACAGGGGGCATCCTATGGCTACACCTTC.

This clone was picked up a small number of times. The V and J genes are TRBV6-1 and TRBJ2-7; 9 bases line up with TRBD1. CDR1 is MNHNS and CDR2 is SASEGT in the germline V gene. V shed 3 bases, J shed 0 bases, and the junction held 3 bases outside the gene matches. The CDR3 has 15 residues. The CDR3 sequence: CASSDGQGPSYEQYF. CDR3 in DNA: TGTGCCAGCAGTGATGGACAGGGGCCCTCCTACGAGCAGTACTTC.

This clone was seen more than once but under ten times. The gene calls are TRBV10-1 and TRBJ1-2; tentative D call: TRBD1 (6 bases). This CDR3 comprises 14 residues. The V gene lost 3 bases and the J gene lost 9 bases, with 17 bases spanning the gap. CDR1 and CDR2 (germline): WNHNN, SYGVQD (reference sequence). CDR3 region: CASSEGGDPSSYTF. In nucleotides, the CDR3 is TGCGCCAGCAGTGAAGGGGGGGATCCTTCGAGCTACACCTTC.

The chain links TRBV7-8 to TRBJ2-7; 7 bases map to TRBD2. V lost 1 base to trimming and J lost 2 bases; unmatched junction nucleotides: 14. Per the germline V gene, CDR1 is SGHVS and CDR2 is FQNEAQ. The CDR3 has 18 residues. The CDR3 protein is CASSLGGLALAGAYEQYF. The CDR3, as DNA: TGTGCCAGCAGCTTAGGGGGTTTAGCGCTGGCGGGAGCCTACGAGCAGTACTTC.

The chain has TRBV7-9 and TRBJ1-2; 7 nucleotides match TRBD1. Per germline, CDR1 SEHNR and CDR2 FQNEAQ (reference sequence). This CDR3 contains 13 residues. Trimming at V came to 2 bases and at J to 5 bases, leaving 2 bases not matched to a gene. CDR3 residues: CASSLSGGYGYTF. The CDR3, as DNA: TGTGCCAGCAGCTTATCAGGGGGATATGGCTACACCTTC.

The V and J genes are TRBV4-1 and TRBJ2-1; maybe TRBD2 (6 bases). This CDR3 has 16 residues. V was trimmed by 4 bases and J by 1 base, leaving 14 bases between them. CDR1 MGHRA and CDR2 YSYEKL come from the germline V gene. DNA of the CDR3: TGCGCCAGCAGCCGTCTAACTAGCAGATCCTACAATGAGCAGTTCTTC. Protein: CASSRLTSRSYNEQFF.

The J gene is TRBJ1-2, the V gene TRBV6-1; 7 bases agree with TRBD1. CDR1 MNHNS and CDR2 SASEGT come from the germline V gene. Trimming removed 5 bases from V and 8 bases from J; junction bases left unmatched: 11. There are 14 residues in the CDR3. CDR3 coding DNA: TGTGCCAGCAGTAAGACAGGGACTTCGGGCGGCTACACCTTC. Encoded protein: CASSKTGTSGGYTF.

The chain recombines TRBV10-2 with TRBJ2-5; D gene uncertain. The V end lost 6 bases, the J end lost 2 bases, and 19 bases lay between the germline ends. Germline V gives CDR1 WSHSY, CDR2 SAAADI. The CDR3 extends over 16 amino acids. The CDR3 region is CASSSDRSGHQETQYF. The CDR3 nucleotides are TGCGCCAGCAGCTCCGACCGGTCCGGGCATCAAGAGACCCAGTACTTC.

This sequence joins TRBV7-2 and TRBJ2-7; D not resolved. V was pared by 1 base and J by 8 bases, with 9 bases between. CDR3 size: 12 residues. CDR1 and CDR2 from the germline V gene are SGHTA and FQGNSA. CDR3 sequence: CASSLDGLKQYF. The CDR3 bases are TGTGCCAGCAGCTTAGACGGGCTAAAGCAGTACTTC.

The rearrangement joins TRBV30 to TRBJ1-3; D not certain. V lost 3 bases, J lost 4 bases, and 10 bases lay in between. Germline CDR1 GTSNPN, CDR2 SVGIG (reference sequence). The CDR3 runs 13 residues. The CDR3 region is CAWRTAGGNTIYF. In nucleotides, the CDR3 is TGTGCCTGGAGGACGGCGGGCGGAAACACCATATATTTT.

The CDR3 DNA sequence: TGTGCCAGCAGCTTAAATGGGGGGGTCCAAGAGACCCAGTACTTC. Protein product: CASSLNGGVQETQYF. The chain combines TRBV7-2 with TRBJ2-5; 7 nucleotides align to TRBD2. The CDR3 is 15 amino acids. The V segment lost 2 bases and the J segment 1 base; nucleotides outside the gene matches: 4. Germline V gene lookup returns CDR1 SGHTA and CDR2 FQGNSA.

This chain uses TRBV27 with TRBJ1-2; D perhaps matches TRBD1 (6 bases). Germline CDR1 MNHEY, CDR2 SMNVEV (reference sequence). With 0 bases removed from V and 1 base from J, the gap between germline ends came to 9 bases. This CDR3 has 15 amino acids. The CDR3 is CASSLSGGLNYGYTF. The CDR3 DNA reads TGTGCCAGCAGTTTATCCGGGGGCCTTAACTATGGCTACACCTTC.

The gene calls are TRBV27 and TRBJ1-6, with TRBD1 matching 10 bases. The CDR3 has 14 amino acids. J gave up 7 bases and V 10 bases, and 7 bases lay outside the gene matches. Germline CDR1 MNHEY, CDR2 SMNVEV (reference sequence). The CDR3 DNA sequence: TGTGCCACCAAACGGACAGGGGGGAATTCACCCCTCCACTTT. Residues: CATKRTGGNSPLHF.

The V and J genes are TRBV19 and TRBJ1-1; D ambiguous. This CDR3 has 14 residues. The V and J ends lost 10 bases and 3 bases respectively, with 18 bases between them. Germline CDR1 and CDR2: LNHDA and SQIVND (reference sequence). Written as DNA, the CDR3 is TGTGCCACCCACACGGGCAGACTGGACACTGAAGCTTTCTTT. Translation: CATHTGRLDTEAFF.

CDR3 nucleotides: TGCAGCGTTGAACCCATCAACGACGGTCGCACTGAAGCTTTCTTT. This codes for CSVEPINDGRTEAFF. V and J are TRBV29-1 and TRBJ1-1; D remains ambiguous. The germline CDR1 and CDR2 sequences are SQVTM and ANQGSEA. V gave up 2 bases and J gave up 4 bases, with 17 bases separating them. CDR3 size: 15 residues.